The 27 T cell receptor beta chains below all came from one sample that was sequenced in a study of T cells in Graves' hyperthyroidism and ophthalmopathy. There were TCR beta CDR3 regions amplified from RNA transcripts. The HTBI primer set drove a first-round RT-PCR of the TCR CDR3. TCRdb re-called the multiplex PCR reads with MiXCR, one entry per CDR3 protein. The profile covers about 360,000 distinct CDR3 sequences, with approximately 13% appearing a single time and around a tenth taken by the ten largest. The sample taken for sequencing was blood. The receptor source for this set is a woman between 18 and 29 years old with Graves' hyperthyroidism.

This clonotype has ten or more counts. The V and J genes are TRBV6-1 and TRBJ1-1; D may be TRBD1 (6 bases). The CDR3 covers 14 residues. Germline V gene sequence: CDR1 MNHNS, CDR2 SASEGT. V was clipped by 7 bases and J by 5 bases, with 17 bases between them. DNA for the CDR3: TGTGCCAGCACCCCGGGACACTGGGGGACTGAAGCTTTCTTT. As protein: CASTPGHWGTEAFF.

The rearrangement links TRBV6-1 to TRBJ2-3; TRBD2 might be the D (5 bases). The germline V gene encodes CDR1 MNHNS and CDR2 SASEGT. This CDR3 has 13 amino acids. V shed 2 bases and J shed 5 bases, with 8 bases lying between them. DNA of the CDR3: TGTGCCAGCAGTGAATGGGAGAGAGATACGCAGTATTTT. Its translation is CASSEWERDTQYF.

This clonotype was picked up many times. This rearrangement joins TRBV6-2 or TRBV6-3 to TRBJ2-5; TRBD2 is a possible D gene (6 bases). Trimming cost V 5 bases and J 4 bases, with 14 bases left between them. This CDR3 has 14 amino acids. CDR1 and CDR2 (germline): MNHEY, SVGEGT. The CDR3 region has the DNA TGTGCCAGCAGTCCCCGGATGCGGGGAGAGACCCAGTACTTC. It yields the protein CASSPRMRGETQYF.

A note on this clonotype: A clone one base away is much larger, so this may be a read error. The CDR3 reads CARSPKSQAGRVEQYF. In nucleotides, the CDR3 is TGTGCCAGGAGCCCAAAAAGTCAGGCGGGACGGGTCGAGCAGTACTTC. The V and J genes are TRBV6-1 and TRBJ2-7, with D possibly being TRBD2 (6 bases). Trimming removed 9 bases from V and 6 bases from J, with 27 bases in between. Germline V lookup: CDR1 MNHNS, CDR2 SASEGT. The CDR3 loop spans 16 amino acids.

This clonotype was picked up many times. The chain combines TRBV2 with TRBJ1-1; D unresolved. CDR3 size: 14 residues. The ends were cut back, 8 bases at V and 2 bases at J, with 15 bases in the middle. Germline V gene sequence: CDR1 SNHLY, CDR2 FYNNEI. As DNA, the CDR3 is TGTGCCAGCTGGCTATCCGGGCCAAACACTGAAGCTTTCTTT. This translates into CASWLSGPNTEAFF.

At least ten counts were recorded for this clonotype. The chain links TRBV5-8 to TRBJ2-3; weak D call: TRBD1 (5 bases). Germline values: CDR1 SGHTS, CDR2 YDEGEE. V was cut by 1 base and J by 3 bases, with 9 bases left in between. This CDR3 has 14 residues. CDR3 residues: CASSLSPGTDTQYF. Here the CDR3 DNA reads TGTGCCAGCAGCTTGTCCCCAGGGACAGATACGCAGTATTTT.

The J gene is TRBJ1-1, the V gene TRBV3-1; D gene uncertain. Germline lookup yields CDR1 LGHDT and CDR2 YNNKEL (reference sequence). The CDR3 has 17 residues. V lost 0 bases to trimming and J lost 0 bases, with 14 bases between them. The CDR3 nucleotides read TGTGCCAGCAGCCAAGAACTAGGCAGCGGTATGAACACTGAAGCTTTCTTT. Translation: CASSQELGSGMNTEAFF.

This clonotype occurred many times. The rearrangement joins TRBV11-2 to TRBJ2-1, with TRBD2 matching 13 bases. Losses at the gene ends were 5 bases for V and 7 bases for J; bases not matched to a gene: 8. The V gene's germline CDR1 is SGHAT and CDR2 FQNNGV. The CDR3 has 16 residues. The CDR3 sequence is CASSRPGLAGVNEQFF. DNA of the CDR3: TGTGCCAGCAGCCGGCCCGGACTAGCGGGAGTTAATGAGCAGTTCTTC.

In nucleotides, the CDR3 is TGTGCCAGCAGTTTGGTTGTAGATCGGCCCCAGCATTTT. This encodes CASSLVVDRPQHF. This chain links TRBV12-3 or TRBV12-4 with TRBJ1-5; unclear D gene. V lost 3 bases and J 9 bases, leaving 12 bases between the germline ends. There are 13 residues in the CDR3.

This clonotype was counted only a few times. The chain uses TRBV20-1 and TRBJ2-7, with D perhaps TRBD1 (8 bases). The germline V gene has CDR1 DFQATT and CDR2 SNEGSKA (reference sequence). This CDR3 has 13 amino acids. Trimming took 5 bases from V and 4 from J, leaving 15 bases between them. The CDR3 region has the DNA TGCAGTGCTGACGGACAGGGAGGGTACGAGCAGTACTTC. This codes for CSADGQGGYEQYF.

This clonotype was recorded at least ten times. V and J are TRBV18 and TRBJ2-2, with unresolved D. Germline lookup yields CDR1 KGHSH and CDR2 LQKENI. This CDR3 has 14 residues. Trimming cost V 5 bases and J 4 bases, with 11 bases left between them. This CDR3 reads CASSGRRPTGELFF. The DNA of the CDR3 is TGTGCCAGCTCAGGACGCAGGCCCACCGGGGAGCTGTTTTTT.

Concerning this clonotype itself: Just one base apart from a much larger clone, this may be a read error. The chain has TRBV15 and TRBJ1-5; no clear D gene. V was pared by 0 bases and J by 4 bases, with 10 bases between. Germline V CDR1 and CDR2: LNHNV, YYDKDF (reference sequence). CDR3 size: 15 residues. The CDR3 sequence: CATSRDGKGNQPQHF. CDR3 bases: TGTGCCACCAGCAGAGACGGGAAAGGGAATCAGCCCCAGCATTTT.

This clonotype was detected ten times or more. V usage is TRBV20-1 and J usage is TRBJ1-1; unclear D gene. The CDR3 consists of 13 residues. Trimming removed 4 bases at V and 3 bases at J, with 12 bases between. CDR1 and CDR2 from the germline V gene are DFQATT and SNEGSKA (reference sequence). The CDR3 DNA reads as TGCAGTGCTATACCGACTGGGGACACTGAAGCTTTCTTT. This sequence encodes CSAIPTGDTEAFF.

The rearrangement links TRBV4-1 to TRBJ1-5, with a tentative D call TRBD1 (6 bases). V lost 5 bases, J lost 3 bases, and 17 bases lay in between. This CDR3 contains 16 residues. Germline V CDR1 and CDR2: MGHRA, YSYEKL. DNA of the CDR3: TGCGCCAGCAGCTCCCCCGACGGGGGGCACAATCAGCCCCAGCATTTT. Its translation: CASSSPDGGHNQPQHF.

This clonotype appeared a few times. The CDR3 DNA is TGTGCCAGCAGCACCGAGAAGGGGACTAGCGGGAGGGCCCCCGAGACCCAGTACTTC. This sequence encodes CASSTEKGTSGRAPETQYF. This chain uses TRBV7-9 with TRBJ2-5, with 16 bases aligning to TRBD2. Germline lookup yields CDR1 SEHNR and CDR2 FQNEAQ (reference sequence). Trimming at V came to 5 bases and at J to 5 bases, leaving 14 bases not matched to a gene. The CDR3 length is 19 residues.

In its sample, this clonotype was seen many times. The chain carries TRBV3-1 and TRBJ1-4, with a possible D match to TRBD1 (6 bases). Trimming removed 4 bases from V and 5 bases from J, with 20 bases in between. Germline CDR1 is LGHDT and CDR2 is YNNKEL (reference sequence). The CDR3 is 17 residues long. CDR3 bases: TGTGCCAGCAGCCCGCAATCCGGGACATATGACAATGAAAAACTGTTTTTT. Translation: CASSPQSGTYDNEKLFF.

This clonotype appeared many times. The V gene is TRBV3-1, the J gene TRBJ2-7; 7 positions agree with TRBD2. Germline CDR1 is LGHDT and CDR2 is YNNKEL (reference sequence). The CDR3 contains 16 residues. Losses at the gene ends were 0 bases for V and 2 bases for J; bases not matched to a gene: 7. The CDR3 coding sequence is TGTGCCAGCAGCCAAGATTCGAGCGGGGCCCCCTACGAGCAGTACTTC. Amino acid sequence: CASSQDSSGAPYEQYF.

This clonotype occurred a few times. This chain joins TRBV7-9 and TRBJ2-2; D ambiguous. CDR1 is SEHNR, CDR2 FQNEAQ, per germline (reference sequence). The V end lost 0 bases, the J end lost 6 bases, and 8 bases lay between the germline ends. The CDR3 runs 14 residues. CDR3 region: CASSLAGLAGELFF. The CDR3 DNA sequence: TGTGCCAGCAGCTTAGCGGGATTGGCCGGGGAGCTGTTTTTT.

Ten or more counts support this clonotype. The DNA for the CDR3 is TGTGCCAGCCAGACAGGGCCTGGAAACACCATATATTTT. It specifies CASQTGPGNTIYF. V and J are TRBV6-1 and TRBJ1-3; 7 bases are a match to TRBD1. The J segment lost 2 bases and the V segment lost 8 bases, leaving 3 bases of the junction unmatched. Germline V lookup: CDR1 MNHNS, CDR2 SASEGT. The CDR3 covers 13 residues.

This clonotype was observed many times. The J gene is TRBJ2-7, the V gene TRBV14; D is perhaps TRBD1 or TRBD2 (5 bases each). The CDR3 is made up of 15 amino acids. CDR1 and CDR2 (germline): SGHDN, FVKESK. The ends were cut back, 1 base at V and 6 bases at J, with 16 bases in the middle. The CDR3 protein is CASSQGYEGPREQYF. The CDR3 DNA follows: TGTGCCAGCAGCCAAGGGTACGAGGGGCCGCGCGAGCAGTACTTC.

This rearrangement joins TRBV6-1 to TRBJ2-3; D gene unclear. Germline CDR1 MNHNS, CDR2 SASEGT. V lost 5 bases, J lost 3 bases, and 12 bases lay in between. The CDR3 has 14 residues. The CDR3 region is CASSTYDRTDTQYF. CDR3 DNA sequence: TGTGCCAGCAGTACATATGACCGGACAGATACGCAGTATTTT.

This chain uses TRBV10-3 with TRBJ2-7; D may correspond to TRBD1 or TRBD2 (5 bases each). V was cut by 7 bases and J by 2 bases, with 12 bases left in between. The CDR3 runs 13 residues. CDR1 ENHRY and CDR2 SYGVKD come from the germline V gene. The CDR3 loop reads CAIMGTATYEQYF. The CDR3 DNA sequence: TGTGCCATCATGGGGACGGCTACCTACGAGCAGTACTTC.

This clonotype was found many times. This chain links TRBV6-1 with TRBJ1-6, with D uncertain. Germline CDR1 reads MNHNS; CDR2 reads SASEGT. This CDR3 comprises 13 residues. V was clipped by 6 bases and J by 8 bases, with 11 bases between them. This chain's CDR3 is CASSFRSDSPLHF. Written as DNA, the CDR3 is TGTGCCAGCAGCTTCCGGTCTGATTCACCCCTCCACTTT.

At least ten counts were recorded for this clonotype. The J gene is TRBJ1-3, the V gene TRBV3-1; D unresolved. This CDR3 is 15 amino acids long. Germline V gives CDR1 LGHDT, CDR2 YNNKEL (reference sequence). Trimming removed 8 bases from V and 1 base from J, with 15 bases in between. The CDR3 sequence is CASGKGRWSGNTIYF. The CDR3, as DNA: TGTGCCAGCGGCAAAGGACGATGGTCTGGAAACACCATATATTTT.

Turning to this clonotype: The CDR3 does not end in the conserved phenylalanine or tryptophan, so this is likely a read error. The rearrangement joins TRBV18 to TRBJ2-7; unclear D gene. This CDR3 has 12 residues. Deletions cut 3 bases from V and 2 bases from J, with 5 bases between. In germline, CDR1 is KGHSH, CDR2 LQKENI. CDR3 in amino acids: CASSPIPYEQYS. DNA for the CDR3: TGTGCCAGCTCACCGATCCCCTACGAGCAGTACTCC.

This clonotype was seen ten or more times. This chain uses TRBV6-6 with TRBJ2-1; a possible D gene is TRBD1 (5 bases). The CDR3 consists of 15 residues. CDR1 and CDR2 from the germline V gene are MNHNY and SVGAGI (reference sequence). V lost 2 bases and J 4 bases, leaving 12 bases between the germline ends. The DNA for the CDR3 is TGTGCCAGCAGTTACGGCCAGGGTGGGTACAATGAGCAGTTCTTC. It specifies CASSYGQGGYNEQFF.

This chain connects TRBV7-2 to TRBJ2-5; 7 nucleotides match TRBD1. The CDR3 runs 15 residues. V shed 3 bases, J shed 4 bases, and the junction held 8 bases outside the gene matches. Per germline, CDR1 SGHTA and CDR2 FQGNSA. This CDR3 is CASSFSGTVAETQYF. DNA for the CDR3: TGTGCCAGCAGCTTTTCCGGGACAGTCGCAGAGACCCAGTACTTC.